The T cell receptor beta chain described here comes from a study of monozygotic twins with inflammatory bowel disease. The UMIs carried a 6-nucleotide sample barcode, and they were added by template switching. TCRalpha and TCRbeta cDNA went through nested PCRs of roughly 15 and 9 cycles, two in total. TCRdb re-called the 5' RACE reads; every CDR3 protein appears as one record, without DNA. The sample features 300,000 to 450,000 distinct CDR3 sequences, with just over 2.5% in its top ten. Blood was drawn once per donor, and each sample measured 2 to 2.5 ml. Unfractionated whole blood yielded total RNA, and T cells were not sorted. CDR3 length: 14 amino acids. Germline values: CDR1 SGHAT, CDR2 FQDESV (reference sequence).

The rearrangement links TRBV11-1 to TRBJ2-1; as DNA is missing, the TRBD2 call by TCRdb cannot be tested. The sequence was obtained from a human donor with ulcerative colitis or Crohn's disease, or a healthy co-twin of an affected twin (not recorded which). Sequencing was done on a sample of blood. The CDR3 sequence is CASSRRASGGEQFF. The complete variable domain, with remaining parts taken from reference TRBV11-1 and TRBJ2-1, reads EAEVAQSPRYKITEKSQAVAFWCDPISGHATLYWYRQILGQGPELLVQFQDESVVDDSQLPKDRFSAERLKGVDSTLKIQPAELGDSAMYLCASSRRASGGEQFFGPGTRLTVL.